The rows below give T cell receptor beta chains drawn from one sample of a study of CD8+ T cells in alopecia areata. Measured with immunoSEQ multiplex PCR; TCRdb has only the in-frame clones, and not every one. The table records over 85,000 clones, around 55% of them present only once. The sample in question was CD8+ T cells sorted from blood, obtained at week 4, from a patient treated with tofacitinib. The receptors derive from a human donor with alopecia areata. CDR3s include the opening cysteine and the closing phenylalanine or tryptophan. Each record gives: V gene, J gene, clone size, D gene, CDR3 DNA, CDR3 protein. The D gene is left open where the match is weak. A clone size is listed for some rows: how often the clone was seen (once, few, many), or a class if it is expanded.

v_gene: TRBV7-8
j_gene: TRBJ2-1
abundance: -
d_gene: -
CDR3nt: TGTGCCAGCAGCCTAGGGGGGCAGACTAATGAGCAGTTCTTC
CDR3aa: CASSLGGQTNEQFF

v_gene: TRBV29-1
j_gene: TRBJ2-7
abundance: -
d_gene: TRBD1
CDR3nt: TGCAGCGTTGAAGATGCCGGTACAGGGGCCTCCGAGCAGTACTTC
CDR3aa: CSVEDAGTGASEQYF

v_gene: TRBV28
j_gene: TRBJ1-2
abundance: -
d_gene: -
CDR3nt: TGTGCCAGCAGTAGTCGTTCTGGCTACACCTTC
CDR3aa: CASSSRSGYTF

v_gene: TRBV7-9
j_gene: TRBJ1-2
abundance: -
d_gene: TRBD1
CDR3nt: TGTGCCAGCAGCGCGCAGGGACAGGGAGGTGGCTACACCTTC
CDR3aa: CASSAQGQGGGYTF

v_gene: TRBV27
j_gene: TRBJ2-7
abundance: -
d_gene: -
CDR3nt: TGTGCCAGCAGTTTTTCGGCGGGAAGCTACGAGCAGTACTTC
CDR3aa: CASSFSAGSYEQYF

v_gene: TRBV6-5
j_gene: TRBJ2-2
abundance: -
d_gene: -
CDR3nt: TGTGCCAGCACCCTCGGGGGGAACACCGGGGAGCTGTTTTTT
CDR3aa: CASTLGGNTGELFF

v_gene: TRBV7-9
j_gene: TRBJ2-7
abundance: few
d_gene: -
CDR3nt: TGTGCCAGCAGCTTAGCCCGAAACGAGCAGTACTTC
CDR3aa: CASSLARNEQYF

v_gene: TRBV7-9
j_gene: TRBJ2-1
abundance: few
d_gene: TRBD2
CDR3nt: TGTGCCAGCGGTGGGACTAGCGGTGAGCAGTTCTTC
CDR3aa: CASGGTSGEQFF

v_gene: TRBV7-8
j_gene: TRBJ2-5
abundance: few
d_gene: -
CDR3nt: TGTGCCAGCAGCTTAAGCCGCGGTTACCAAGAGACCCAGTACTTC
CDR3aa: CASSLSRGYQETQYF

v_gene: TRBV5-6
j_gene: TRBJ1-5
abundance: -
d_gene: -
CDR3nt: TGTGCCAGCAGCTTGGGGAGTGGCAATCAGCCCCAGCATTTT
CDR3aa: CASSLGSGNQPQHF

v_gene: TRBV30
j_gene: TRBJ2-2
abundance: -
d_gene: -
CDR3nt: TGTGCCTGGACCCCTCGGGTGAACACCGGGGAGCTGTTTTTT
CDR3aa: CAWTPRVNTGELFF

v_gene: TRBV21-1
j_gene: TRBJ2-7
abundance: few
d_gene: -
CDR3nt: TGTGCCAGCAGCAAAGAATCCGTCGAGCAGTACTTC
CDR3aa: CASSKESVEQYF

v_gene: TRBV5-6
j_gene: TRBJ2-3
abundance: -
d_gene: -
CDR3nt: TGTGCCAGCAGTTGGGGGCGGTGCACAGATACGCAGTATTTT
CDR3aa: CASSWGRCTDTQYF

v_gene: TRBV11-2
j_gene: TRBJ2-7
abundance: -
d_gene: -
CDR3nt: TGTGCCAGCAGCTTAGTAGGGCCTCTCTACGAGCAGTACTTC
CDR3aa: CASSLVGPLYEQYF

v_gene: TRBV14
j_gene: TRBJ1-6
abundance: few
d_gene: TRBD1
CDR3nt: TGTGCCACAGGACAGGGGGTTGCAATTGGTTCACCCCTCCACTTT
CDR3aa: CATGQGVAIGSPLHF

v_gene: TRBV7-9
j_gene: TRBJ2-2
abundance: few
d_gene: TRBD1
CDR3nt: TGTGCCAGCAGCTTTCCGGGACAGATGAGCACCGGGGAGCTGTTTTTT
CDR3aa: CASSFPGQMSTGELFF

v_gene: TRBV7-9
j_gene: TRBJ2-2
abundance: once
d_gene: -
CDR3nt: TGTGCCAGCAGCTTCCCTTACGACAGGTCCACCGGGGAGCTGTTTTTT
CDR3aa: CASSFPYDRSTGELFF

v_gene: TRBV5-6
j_gene: TRBJ1-2
abundance: -
d_gene: -
CDR3nt: TGTGCCAGCAGCTTTGTCACAACTCATGGCTACACCTTC
CDR3aa: CASSFVTTHGYTF

v_gene: TRBV5-8
j_gene: TRBJ2-3
abundance: -
d_gene: -
CDR3nt: TGTGCCAGCAGCTTCGCCTGGGTCCCAAATACGCAGTATTTT
CDR3aa: CASSFAWVPNTQYF

v_gene: TRBV19
j_gene: TRBJ1-5
abundance: once
d_gene: -
CDR3nt: TGTGCCAGTCGCTCTACTGATTACAATCAGCCCCAGCATTTT
CDR3aa: CASRSTDYNQPQHF

v_gene: TRBV9
j_gene: TRBJ2-5
abundance: -
d_gene: TRBD2
CDR3nt: TGTGCCAGCAGCGCGACTAGCGGGAGCCAAGAGACCCAGTACTTC
CDR3aa: CASSATSGSQETQYF

v_gene: TRBV6-5
j_gene: TRBJ2-3
abundance: -
d_gene: -
CDR3nt: TGTGCCAGCAGTTATGGGGGGGGCGCAGATACGCAGTATTTT
CDR3aa: CASSYGGGADTQYF

v_gene: TRBV27
j_gene: TRBJ2-3
abundance: -
d_gene: -
CDR3nt: TGTGCCAGCAGTTTCTGGGGGGCGCTTGGTACAGATACGCAGTATTTT
CDR3aa: CASSFWGALGTDTQYF

v_gene: TRBV5-6
j_gene: TRBJ2-5
abundance: once
d_gene: TRBD1
CDR3nt: TGTGCCAGCAGCTCATTGACAGGGGGTCGAGAGACCCAGTACTTC
CDR3aa: CASSSLTGGRETQYF

v_gene: TRBV5-1
j_gene: TRBJ1-2
abundance: few
d_gene: -
CDR3nt: TGCGCCAGCAGCTTGGACCGGGATGGCTACACCTTC
CDR3aa: CASSLDRDGYTF

v_gene: TRBV25-1
j_gene: TRBJ2-7
abundance: -
d_gene: -
CDR3nt: TGTGCCAGCAGTGAGGGGGGCCTGGACGAGCAGTACTTC
CDR3aa: CASSEGGLDEQYF

v_gene: TRBV10-3
j_gene: TRBJ2-1
abundance: -
d_gene: TRBD1
CDR3nt: TGTGCCATCAGTGATTCCGGGACAGATCCCTACAATGAGCAGTTCTTC
CDR3aa: CAISDSGTDPYNEQFF

v_gene: TRBV4-1
j_gene: TRBJ2-7
abundance: once
d_gene: TRBD1
CDR3nt: TGCGCCAGCAGCGGGACAGGGAACTCCTACGAGCAGTACTTC
CDR3aa: CASSGTGNSYEQYF

v_gene: TRBV4-1
j_gene: TRBJ1-5
abundance: few
d_gene: -
CDR3nt: TGCGCCAGCAGCCGATTCGAAAGTCAGCCCCAGCATTTT
CDR3aa: CASSRFESQPQHF

v_gene: TRBV15
j_gene: TRBJ1-2
abundance: -
d_gene: -
CDR3nt: TGTGCCACCAGCAGAGTGTCACCGACGAACTATGGCTACACCTTC
CDR3aa: CATSRVSPTNYGYTF

v_gene: TRBV4-3
j_gene: TRBJ1-1
abundance: -
d_gene: -
CDR3nt: TGCGCCAGCAGCCAAGATCAAATCAGGAACACTGAAGCTTTCTTT
CDR3aa: CASSQDQIRNTEAFF

v_gene: TRBV7-9
j_gene: TRBJ1-2
abundance: -
d_gene: TRBD1
CDR3nt: TGTGCCAGCAGCGTCGTAGGGACAGGCTATGGCTACACCTTC
CDR3aa: CASSVVGTGYGYTF

v_gene: TRBV29-1
j_gene: TRBJ2-2
abundance: few
d_gene: -
CDR3nt: TGCAGCGTTGACACGCTCACCGGGGAGCTGTTTTTT
CDR3aa: CSVDTLTGELFF

v_gene: TRBV4-1
j_gene: TRBJ2-5
abundance: -
d_gene: TRBD2
CDR3nt: TGCGCCAGCAGCCAATCTCGACAGCGGGGGGGCCTAGAGACCCAGTACTTC
CDR3aa: CASSQSRQRGGLETQYF

v_gene: TRBV2
j_gene: TRBJ2-6
abundance: -
d_gene: -
CDR3nt: TGTGCCAGCAGTGCCCTTCCTGGGGCCAACGTCCTGACTTTC
CDR3aa: CASSALPGANVLTF

v_gene: TRBV28
j_gene: TRBJ1-1
abundance: -
d_gene: TRBD1
CDR3nt: TGTGCCAGCAGCCGCACTCGGGACAGCCTGAACACTGAAGCTTTCTTT
CDR3aa: CASSRTRDSLNTEAFF

v_gene: TRBV29-1
j_gene: TRBJ2-1
abundance: few
d_gene: -
CDR3nt: TGCAGCGTTCCCGACAGGGGACTAGACAATGAGCAGTTCTTC
CDR3aa: CSVPDRGLDNEQFF

v_gene: TRBV5-4
j_gene: TRBJ2-3
abundance: -
d_gene: TRBD1
CDR3nt: TGTGCCAGCAGTGGACAGGTTCATAGCACAGATACGCAGTATTTT
CDR3aa: CASSGQVHSTDTQYF

v_gene: TRBV21-1
j_gene: TRBJ1-6
abundance: -
d_gene: -
CDR3nt: TGTGCCAGCAGCAAAGGGGGCTCACCCCTCCACTTT
CDR3aa: CASSKGGSPLHF

v_gene: TRBV7-6
j_gene: TRBJ2-7
abundance: -
d_gene: -
CDR3nt: TGTGCCAGCAGCCCAGGGACCAAATACGAGCAGTACTTC
CDR3aa: CASSPGTKYEQYF

v_gene: TRBV7-9
j_gene: TRBJ2-7
abundance: few
d_gene: TRBD1
CDR3nt: TGTGCCAGCAGCGGACAGGGGGCCAACGAGCAGTACTTC
CDR3aa: CASSGQGANEQYF

v_gene: TRBV28
j_gene: TRBJ2-7
abundance: -
d_gene: -
CDR3nt: TGTGCCAGCAGTTTATTCCGCGGCTTAGCGTCCTACGAGCAGTACTTC
CDR3aa: CASSLFRGLASYEQYF

v_gene: TRBV25-1
j_gene: TRBJ1-3
abundance: once
d_gene: -
CDR3nt: TGTGCCAGCAGTGAATTTCTCTCCGAGGGTCGATCTGGAAACACCATATATTTT
CDR3aa: CASSEFLSEGRSGNTIYF

v_gene: TRBV23-1
j_gene: TRBJ2-7
abundance: -
d_gene: TRBD1
CDR3nt: TGCGCCAGCAGGATCGACAGGGGGCACTACGAGCAGTACTTC
CDR3aa: CASRIDRGHYEQYF